The next 22 T cell receptor beta chains were all read from a single sample in a study of CD8+ T cells in alopecia areata. Following extraction, RNA underwent reverse transcription to cDNA, which served as the sequencing template. The data were produced by immunoSEQ multiplex PCR, yet TCRdb's version contains in-frame clones alone and is incomplete. The repertoire holds over 120,000 clones, with about 51% as singletons. Specimen: CD4+ T cells sorted from blood, collected at week 0. The receptor set was obtained from a human donor with alopecia areata.

The table lists this clone with a few counts. The V call is TRBV29-1, the J call TRBJ2-7; 8 positions agree with TRBD1. The CDR3 is made up of 14 amino acids. V shed 4 bases, J shed 5 bases, and the junction held 10 bases outside the gene matches. CDR1 is SQVTM, CDR2 ANQGSEA, per germline. This chain's CDR3 is CSVVRGQGAHEQYF. The CDR3 region has the DNA TGCAGCGTTGTCCGTGGGCAGGGGGCCCACGAGCAGTACTTC.

The chain is built from TRBV7-2 and TRBJ1-2; D not resolved. There are 14 residues in the CDR3. V lost 5 bases, J lost 8 bases, and 18 bases lay in between. CDR1 and CDR2 from the germline V gene are SGHTA and FQGNSA. The CDR3 DNA sequence: TGTGCCAGCAGCCCACAAGCGGTATCTTTGGGCTACACCTTC. It yields the protein CASSPQAVSLGYTF.

V and J are TRBV10-3 and TRBJ2-4, with 9 nucleotides matching TRBD2. J was trimmed by 0 bases and V by 8 bases; bases with no gene match: 5. The CDR3 extends over 15 amino acids. Germline lookup yields CDR1 ENHRY and CDR2 SYGVKD. This chain's CDR3 is CAIGGGELAKNIQYF. DNA for the CDR3: TGTGCCATCGGCGGGGGGGAGCTAGCCAAAAACATTCAGTACTTC.

This clone was seen more than once but under ten times. The chain carries TRBV4-1 and TRBJ1-2, with a tentative D call TRBD1 (5 bases). CDR1 is MGHRA, CDR2 YSYEKL, per germline. The CDR3 covers 12 residues. V was cut by 3 bases and J by 7 bases, with 9 bases left in between. The CDR3 DNA is TGCGCCAGCAGCCAGGGGGAGGCTGGCTACACCTTC. Amino acids: CASSQGEAGYTF.

There are a few counts of this clone. The genes are TRBV28 and TRBJ2-7; D may correspond to TRBD1 or TRBD2 (5 bases each). CDR1 and CDR2 (germline): MDHEN, SYDVKM. There are 13 residues in the CDR3. V dropped 4 bases and J dropped 2 bases, with 9 bases sitting between them. The CDR3 nucleotides are TGTGCCAGCAGTTCCGGGGCCCCCTACGAGCAGTACTTC. Encoded protein: CASSSGAPYEQYF.

J is TRBJ2-3 and V is TRBV7-2; no definite D call. The CDR3 consists of 14 residues. Germline assignment: CDR1 SGHTA and CDR2 FQGNSA. V lost 0 bases and J 4 bases, leaving 8 bases between the germline ends. CDR3 region: CASSLAALPDTQYF. CDR3 coding DNA: TGTGCCAGCAGCTTAGCTGCTCTGCCAGATACGCAGTATTTT.

The V gene is TRBV6-5, the J gene TRBJ2-3, with TRBD2 identical over 8 bases. V lost 6 bases, J lost 3 bases, and 8 bases stayed unmatched. This CDR3 contains 15 residues. Germline assignment: CDR1 MNHEY and CDR2 SVGAGI. CDR3 amino acids: CASRSSGSNTDTQYF. DNA for the CDR3: TGTGCCAGCAGGTCCAGCGGGAGTAATACAGATACGCAGTATTTT.

The rearrangement joins TRBV6-1 to TRBJ1-3, with D uncertain. Germline V gene sequence: CDR1 MNHNS, CDR2 SASEGT. The CDR3 has 15 amino acids. Trimming removed 2 bases from V and 4 bases from J, with 12 bases in between. CDR3 DNA sequence: TGTGCCAGCAGTGAAATCAAGACTGCGGGAAACACCATATATTTT. Protein sequence: CASSEIKTAGNTIYF.

V gene TRBV7-9 combines with J gene TRBJ2-2; 12 bases map to TRBD2. The CDR3 is made up of 16 amino acids. Germline lookup yields CDR1 SEHNR and CDR2 FQNEAQ (reference sequence). The ends lost 4 bases at V and 1 base at J; junction bases unmatched: 1. This CDR3 reads CASSWGLAGNTGELFF. CDR3 nucleotides: TGTGCCAGCAGCTGGGGACTAGCGGGGAACACCGGGGAGCTGTTTTTT.

This clone was detected only a few times. The chain joins TRBV30 to TRBJ2-6; 8 bases map to TRBD2. The germline V gene encodes CDR1 GTSNPN and CDR2 SVGIG (reference sequence). V was pared by 5 bases and J by 0 bases, with 12 bases of the junction left unmatched. The CDR3 length is 18 residues. This CDR3 reads CAWLGPTSGYSGANVLTF. The CDR3, as DNA: TGTGCCTGGTTGGGTCCAACTAGCGGATACTCTGGGGCCAACGTCCTGACTTTC.

The gene calls are TRBV6-6 and TRBJ2-7; D may be TRBD2 (6 bases). The CDR3 covers 11 residues. Germline V gives CDR1 MNHNY, CDR2 SVGAGI (reference sequence). The V end lost 8 bases, the J end lost 11 bases, and 16 bases lay between the germline ends. The CDR3 spells CASSYGGLKYF. For the CDR3, the DNA is TGTGCCAGCTCCTATGGAGGGCTGAAGTACTTC.

The CDR3 sequence: CASRGAYEQYF. Written as DNA, the CDR3 is TGTGCCAGCAGGGGAGCCTACGAGCAGTACTTC. The chain couples TRBV2 to TRBJ2-7, with D maybe TRBD2 (5 bases). The CDR3 sequence is 11 residues long. V was shortened by 6 bases and J by 2 bases, with 5 bases between the two germline ends. CDR1 is SNHLY, CDR2 FYNNEI, per germline.

The rearrangement uses TRBV7-2 and TRBJ2-2, with D hard to call. Germline V gene lookup returns CDR1 SGHTA and CDR2 FQGNSA. CDR3 length: 14 amino acids. Trimming shortened V by 5 bases and J by 2 bases, and 9 bases separated the two germline ends. The CDR3: CASSPDPNTGELFF. Written as DNA, the CDR3 is TGTGCCAGCAGCCCGGATCCTAACACCGGGGAGCTGTTTTTT.

The chain uses TRBV19 and TRBJ2-2; 10 nucleotides align to TRBD2. With 6 bases clipped from V and 4 bases from J, the junction kept 8 bases outside the gene matches. The CDR3 contains 16 residues. Germline V gives CDR1 LNHDA, CDR2 SQIVND (reference sequence). CDR3 sequence (DNA): TGTGCCAGTAGCCGGGGTAGCGGGAGGATCACCGGGGAGCTGTTTTTT. Translated: CASSRGSGRITGELFF.

The rearrangement joins TRBV30 to TRBJ2-2; D is unclear. In germline, CDR1 is GTSNPN, CDR2 SVGIG (reference sequence). This CDR3 comprises 11 residues. V lost 4 bases to trimming and J lost 5 bases, with 5 bases between them. CDR3 in DNA: TGTGCCTGGATGGAGACCGGGGAGCTGTTTTTT. Translating gives CAWMETGELFF.

The chain combines TRBV6-1 with TRBJ2-2; no reliable D call. CDR3 length: 10 amino acids. Trimming took 1 base from V and 9 from J, leaving 0 bases between them. From germline, CDR1 is MNHNS and CDR2 SASEGT. The CDR3 DNA follows: TGTGCCAGCAGTGAAGGGGAGCTGTTTTTT. Its translation: CASSEGELFF.

The chain uses TRBV15 and TRBJ2-1, with TRBD2 identical over 10 bases. This CDR3 comprises 17 residues. V was pared by 3 bases and J by 6 bases, with 11 bases of the junction left unmatched. The V gene's germline CDR1 is LNHNV and CDR2 YYDKDF (reference sequence). The CDR3 is CATSSVGRLAGLNEQFF. In DNA, the CDR3 is TGTGCCACCAGCAGTGTCGGTCGACTAGCGGGTCTCAATGAGCAGTTCTTC.

J is TRBJ2-7 and V is TRBV7-2; D gene uncertain. The germline V and J ends were trimmed by 6 bases and 2 bases, with 11 bases remaining between them. The CDR3 is 13 residues long. The germline V gene encodes CDR1 SGHTA and CDR2 FQGNSA. The CDR3 loop is CASRKNPTYEQYF. In DNA, the CDR3 is TGTGCCAGCAGAAAAAATCCGACCTACGAGCAGTACTTC.

This clone came up once. The V gene is TRBV9, the J gene TRBJ2-7, with a weak D call TRBD2 (5 bases). Germline assignment: CDR1 SGDLS and CDR2 YYNGEE. CDR3 size: 13 residues. V shed 10 bases and J shed 2 bases, with 16 bases lying between them. Here the CDR3 DNA reads TGTGCCTTGGGAAAGCGGAGACCCTACGAGCAGTACTTC. It is translated as CALGKRRPYEQYF.

This chain uses TRBV7-2 with TRBJ2-1; 12 bases map to TRBD2. After removal of 6 bases from V and 3 bases from J, the junction contained 6 bases not matched to a gene. Germline V gene sequence: CDR1 SGHTA, CDR2 FQGNSA. CDR3 length: 16 residues. CDR3 in DNA: TGTGCCAGCAGACGCGGACTAGCGGGGCTCTACAATGAGCAGTTCTTC. Protein sequence: CASRRGLAGLYNEQFF.

The chain links TRBV30 to TRBJ1-1; D perhaps matches TRBD1 (5 bases). From germline, CDR1 is GTSNPN and CDR2 SVGIG (reference sequence). The CDR3 spans 13 residues. V was cut by 8 bases and J by 3 bases, with 16 bases left in between. The CDR3 DNA sequence: TGTGCCCGGCAGCAGCAGGGTGACACTGAAGCTTTCTTT. The encoded protein is CARQQQGDTEAFF.

This chain links TRBV6-5 with TRBJ1-5; 11 nucleotides match TRBD1. Germline V gene data show CDR1 as MNHEY and CDR2 as SVGAGI. The CDR3 contains 13 residues. V gave up 6 bases and J gave up 8 bases; unmatched junction bases: 3. The CDR3 sequence: CASSRDRGEPQHF. The DNA for the CDR3 is TGTGCCAGCAGCCGGGACAGGGGGGAGCCCCAGCATTTT.